Here is one TCR beta chain with its context. What it binds is unknown. Profiled with immunoSEQ multiplex PCR; TCRdb holds only in-frame clones, not every one. Of under 1,900,000 clones in the sample, approximately 98.5% were seen once. These data come from a study of shared clonotypes between healthy human individuals. Study-wide results and limits: The genetic and exposure-history diversity represented was limited by few donors. Sampling involved blood alone; tissue repertoires likely differ. When naive CD4 clonotypes were compared across a few donors, around 4.6% were shared.

Material for sequencing was naive CD4+ T cells sorted from blood. Subset reported: CD45RA+ positively selected. This clonotype was sampled from a man under 40 in good health.

CDR3 amino acids: CASSLNRQGAFF. The CDR3 nucleotides read TGTGCCAGCAGCTTAAATCGACAGGGAGCTTTCTTT. This chain links TRBV7-2 with TRBJ1-1; TRBD1 agrees at 7 bases. Germline-derived CDR1 and CDR2 are SGHTA and FQGNSA. The V gene end was trimmed by 2 bases and the J gene end by 10 bases; junction bases not matched to a gene: 4. The CDR3 sequence is 12 residues long.